This entry describes one TCR beta chain. Its cognate antigen is unknown. Germline assignment: CDR1 MDHEN and CDR2 SYDVKM. The length of the CDR3 is 19 residues. The V segment lost 5 bases and the J segment 2 bases; nucleotides outside the gene matches: 15. Measured with immunoSEQ multiplex PCR; TCRdb has only the in-frame clones, and not every one. The table records 20,000 to 25,000 clones, about 82% of them present only once. This record comes from a study of somatic mutations in cytotoxic T cells in rheumatoid arthritis. For the study at large: Sorted by flow to nearly 100% purity were some V beta antibody-stained T-cell populations, including V beta1+ cells sequenced for TCRB. Regarding the study as a whole: A slight TRBV07 underrepresentation in rheumatoid arthritis patients was reported without multiple-comparison adjustment.

The sequenced sample was CD8+ T cells sorted from blood. V and J are TRBV28 and TRBJ1-3, with 10 bases identical to TRBD1. The TCR sequence derives from a woman in her fifties or sixties in good health. The CDR3 DNA reads TGTGCCAGCAGTCGTTTAATCCCCGATGACAGGGGGCCTGGAAACACCATATATTTT. Amino acid sequence: CASSRLIPDDRGPGNTIYF. Full variable domain (outside the CDR3, taken from reference TRBV28 and TRBJ1-3): DVKVTQSSRYLVKRTGEKVFLECVQDMDHENMFWYRQDPGLGLRLIYFSYDVKMKEKGDIPEGYSVSREKKERFSLILESASTNQTSMYLCASSRLIPDDRGPGNTIYFGEGSWLTVV.